What follows describes a single T cell receptor (beta chain). This CDR3 comprises 13 residues. The V gene lost 10 bases and the J gene lost 3 bases, with 14 bases spanning the gap. The germline V gene encodes CDR1 KGHDR and CDR2 SFDVKD. The table came from immunoSEQ multiplex PCR; TCRdb's copy has only in-frame clones and leaves some out. The repertoire holds hundreds of thousands of clones, with around 89% as singletons. This specimen comes from a study of Ad26.COV2.S vaccination and SARS-CoV-2 variants. Treatment given: 15 to 20 received Ad26.COV2.S at low or high dose, single or two shots; 5 received placebo; per-sample allocation not given. Samples came from day 63 after the first vaccine or placebo injection.

This rearrangement joins TRBV24-1 to TRBJ2-5; D might be TRBD1 or TRBD2, each matching 5 bases. This sequence originates from a person aged 18 to 59 who received the Ad26.COV2.S COVID-19 vaccine or a placebo. The sequenced sample was peripheral blood, obtained in a trial of Ad26.COV2.S vaccine versus placebo. CDR3 amino acids: CATPGLREETQYF. As DNA, the CDR3 is TGTGCCACTCCGGGGCTAAGGGAAGAGACCCAGTACTTC.